Sequencing of this T cell receptor (beta chain) was carried out in a study of cytomegalovirus exposure and HLA in healthy donors. Each donor's status was that of a healthy bone marrow donor. The germline gives CDR1 SQVTM, CDR2 ANQGSEA. The CDR3 contains 12 residues. The study ran its PCR with 60 Vbeta and 13 Jbeta primers. TCRdb keeps only in-frame clones here, not all; method: immunoSEQ multiplex PCR. The sample includes 200,000 or so clones, 65% to 85% of them seen just once. Notes on this clone: Its cognate antigen is unknown.

The study's findings and limits: It emerged from a later analysis that several of the most significant clusters appeared to be linked to common viral pathogens. The classifier reportedly diagnosed cytomegalovirus status with high sensitivity and specificity. Later examination showed HLA-associated TCR beta chains had greater clonal expansion than equally common others.

This receptor was identified in a woman in her 30s in good health and CMV-seropositive. V and J are TRBV29-1 and TRBJ2-5; 7 bases fit TRBD1. Gene TRBJ2-7 matches the end of the DNA better, so the J call may be wrong. Sequencing input: PBMCs. The CDR3 sequence: CSVPTGSSEQYF. CDR3 coding DNA: TGCAGCGTACCGACAGGGTCGAGCGAGCAGTACTTC.